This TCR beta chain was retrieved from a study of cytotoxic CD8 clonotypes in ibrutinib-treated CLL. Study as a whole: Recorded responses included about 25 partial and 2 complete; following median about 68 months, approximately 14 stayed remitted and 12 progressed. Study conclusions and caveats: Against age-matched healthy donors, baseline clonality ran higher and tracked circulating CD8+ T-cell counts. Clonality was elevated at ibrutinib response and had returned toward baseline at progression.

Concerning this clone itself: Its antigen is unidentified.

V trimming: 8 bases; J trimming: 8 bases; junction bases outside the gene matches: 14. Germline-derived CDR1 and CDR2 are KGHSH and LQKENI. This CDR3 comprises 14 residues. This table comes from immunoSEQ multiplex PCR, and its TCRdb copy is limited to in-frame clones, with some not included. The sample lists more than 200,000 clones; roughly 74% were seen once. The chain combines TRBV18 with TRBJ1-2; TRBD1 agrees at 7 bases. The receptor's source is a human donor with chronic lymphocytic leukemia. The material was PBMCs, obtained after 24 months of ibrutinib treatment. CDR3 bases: TGTGCCAGCGCGGTTACGAGGGGGCCTGGCGGCTACACCTTC. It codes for CASAVTRGPGGYTF.